These T cell receptor beta chains were read from a single sample in a study of blood T cell repertoires in COVID-19. Profiled with immunoSEQ multiplex PCR; TCRdb holds only in-frame clones, not every one. Here the sample spans hundreds of thousands of clones, 80% to 90% being singletons. The sequencing sample was made of PBMCs or T cells enriched from blood (not recorded which). All receptors derive from a man aged 18 to 30 who had recovered from COVID-19. Each CDR3 is given with its conserved first and last residue. The D gene is left open where the match is weak. Size values are once, few and many counts, or a class for expanded clones, and some rows have none.

TRBV27	TRBJ2-1	TRBD1	-	TGTGCCAGCAGTTTCTCTTGGACAGGGCGGAATGAGCAGTTCTTC	CASSFSWTGRNEQFF
TRBV5-1	TRBJ1-5	-	-	TGCGCCAGCAGCCCCGGGGACTTCGGGCTAAATCAGCCCCAGCATTTT	CASSPGDFGLNQPQHF
TRBV28	TRBJ1-1	-	-	TGTGCCAGCAGTCAATTAGACGGAGCAATGAACACTGAAGCTTTCTTT	CASSQLDGAMNTEAFF
TRBV6-2/TRBV6-3	TRBJ1-5	TRBD1	-	TGTGCCAGCAGTTACTCAGGACAGGGAGAACATTTT	CASSYSGQGEHF
TRBV18	TRBJ1-3	TRBD1	-	TGTGCCAGCTCACCTGGGACAGGGTCTGGAAACACCATATATTTT	CASSPGTGSGNTIYF
TRBV29-1	TRBJ2-7	-	-	TGCAGCGTTGCTGAGGGATTCTCCTACGAGCAGTACTTC	CSVAEGFSYEQYF
TRBV28	TRBJ1-6	-	-	TGTGCCAGCAATGTCCGGCAGGGGAATTCACCCCTCCACTTT	CASNVRQGNSPLHF
TRBV7-2	TRBJ1-5	-	-	TGTGCCAGCAGCTTAGTCTCCTCGGAGAGCAATCAGCCCCAGCATTTT	CASSLVSSESNQPQHF
TRBV3-1/TRBV3-2	TRBJ2-1	-	-	TGTGCCAGCAGCCATTCAGCGGGCGGGGTGGATGAGCAGTTCTTC	CASSHSAGGVDEQFF
TRBV5-1	TRBJ2-1	-	once	TGCGCCAGCAGCTTGGAGCGGAATGAGCAGTTCTTC	CASSLERNEQFF